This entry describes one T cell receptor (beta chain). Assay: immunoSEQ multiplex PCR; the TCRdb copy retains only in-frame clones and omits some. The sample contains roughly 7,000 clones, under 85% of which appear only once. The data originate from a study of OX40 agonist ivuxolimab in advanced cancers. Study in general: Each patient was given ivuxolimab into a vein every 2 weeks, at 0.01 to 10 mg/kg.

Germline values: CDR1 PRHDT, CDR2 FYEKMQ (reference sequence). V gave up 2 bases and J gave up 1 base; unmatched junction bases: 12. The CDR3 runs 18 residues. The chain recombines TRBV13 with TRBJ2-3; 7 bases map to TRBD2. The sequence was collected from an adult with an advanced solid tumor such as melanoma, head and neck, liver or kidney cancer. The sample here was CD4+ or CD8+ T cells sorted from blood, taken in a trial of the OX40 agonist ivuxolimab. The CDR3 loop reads CASSLRLLAAGGTDTQYF. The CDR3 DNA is TGTGCCAGCAGCTTAAGGCTCCTTGCTGCGGGGGGCACAGATACGCAGTATTTT.